This T cell receptor beta chain was captured in a study of T cell responses to AZD1222 COVID-19 vaccine. Study-wide findings and caveats: Spike-wide vaccine-associated CD4 TCRs dominated at 160-218 and 743-854.

Generated by immunoSEQ multiplex PCR, the TCRdb table keeps only in-frame clones and is missing some. Of over 70,000 clones detected, around 80% appear once; the ten largest clones hold 27%. V lost 8 bases to trimming and J lost 7 bases, with 20 bases between them. There are 14 residues in the CDR3. In germline, CDR1 is ENHRY, CDR2 SYGVKD. As for this clone: Its antigen remains unknown.

Material: peripheral blood, obtained 28 days after the second dose of the MenACWY control vaccine. This receptor was identified in an adult who received the MenACWY meningococcal vaccine as a control. The rearrangement uses TRBV10-3 and TRBJ2-5, with D perhaps TRBD2 (5 bases). The CDR3 nucleotides read TGTGCCATCGCCGACGGGGATTCCTCCGGGACCCAGTACTTC. Protein sequence: CAIADGDSSGTQYF.